This T cell receptor (beta chain) was sequenced during a study of cytomegalovirus exposure and HLA in healthy donors. Overall study findings and caveats: TCR beta V segments were, for the most part, productive about 87% or about 30% of the time in an earlier analysis.

The PCR had 60 Vbeta and 13 Jbeta primers. Libraries were prepared by immunoSEQ multiplex PCR; TCRdb keeps only in-frame clonotypes and omits some of them. The sample carries about 90,000 clones, 65% to 85% recorded once. Trimming removed 0 bases at V and 0 bases at J, with 9 bases between. CDR3 size: 17 residues. Germline CDR1 and CDR2: LGHNA and YSLEER. As to this clone: The antigen remains unidentified.

V usage is TRBV4-3 and J usage is TRBJ2-6; D ambiguous. The clonotype comes from a man aged 18 to 30 in good health and CMV-seronegative. Sequencing used PBMCs. This CDR3 reads CASSQEAGLSGANVLTF. In nucleotides, the CDR3 is TGCGCCAGCAGCCAAGAGGCTGGGCTCTCTGGGGCCAACGTCCTGACTTTC.